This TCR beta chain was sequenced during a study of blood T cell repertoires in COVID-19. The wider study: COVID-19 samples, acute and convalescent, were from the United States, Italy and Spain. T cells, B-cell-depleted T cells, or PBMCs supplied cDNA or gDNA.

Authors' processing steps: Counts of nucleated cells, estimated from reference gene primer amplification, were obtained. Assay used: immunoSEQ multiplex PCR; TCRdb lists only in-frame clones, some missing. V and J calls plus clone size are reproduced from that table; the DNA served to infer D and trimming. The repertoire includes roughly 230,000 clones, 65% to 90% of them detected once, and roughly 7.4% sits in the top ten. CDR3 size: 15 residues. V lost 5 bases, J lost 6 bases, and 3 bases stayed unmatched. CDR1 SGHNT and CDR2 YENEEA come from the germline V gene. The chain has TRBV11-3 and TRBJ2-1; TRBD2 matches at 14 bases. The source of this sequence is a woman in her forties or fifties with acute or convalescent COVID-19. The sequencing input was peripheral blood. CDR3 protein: CASSPGLAGGNEQFF. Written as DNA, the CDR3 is TGTGCCAGCAGCCCAGGACTAGCGGGGGGCAATGAGCAGTTCTTC.